This T cell receptor (beta chain) is from a study of circulating and synovial CD4+ cells in juvenile arthritis. Study conclusions and caveats: Traditional Vbeta family usage analysis missed the pathogenic-like versus bulk difference. Compared with bulk blood, circulating pathogenic-like lymphocytes shared substantially more CDR3 sequences with synovial T cells. CPL and bulk CD4 samples differed at least tenfold in T cell genomes.

Germline-derived CDR1 and CDR2 are SQVTM and ANQGSEA. V lost 6 bases to trimming and J lost 9 bases, with 17 bases between them. The CDR3 covers 12 residues. The protocol was immunoSEQ multiplex PCR, while the TCRdb copy is restricted to in-frame clones and leaves out a portion. The sample has 30,000 to 40,000 clones; roughly 95% are singletons. On this clone: Its target is not known.

The sequenced sample consisted of CD4+ T cells from blood. This sequence was found in a human donor with juvenile idiopathic arthritis. The chain links TRBV29-1 to TRBJ2-5; no firm D call. The CDR3 here is CSVSDSDLAQYF. CDR3 coding DNA: TGCAGCGTCTCCGACTCCGACCTCGCCCAGTACTTC. Drawing the rest from reference TRBV29-1 and TRBJ2-5, the complete variable domain is SAVISQKPSRDICQRGTSLTIQCQVDSQVTMMFWYRQQPGQSLTLIATANQGSEATYESGFVIDKFPISRPNLTFSTLTVSNMSPEDSSIYLCSVSDSDLAQYFGPGTRLLVL.